The clone carrying this TCR beta chain was counted many times. Antigen unknown. The CDR3 spans 15 residues. Trimming cost V 5 bases and J 8 bases, with 16 bases left between them. Germline assignment: CDR1 SEHNR and CDR2 FQNEAQ (reference sequence). These data belong to a study of identical twins. Each CDR3 protein gets one entry after TCRdb re-called the 5' RACE reads with MiXCR. The table has hundreds of thousands of distinct CDR3 sequences, 7.1% seen once; the top ten hold 1.6%. Findings of the study overall: Invariant T cells like MAIT and iNKT could partly confound the zero-insertion analyses.

The sample also formed part of further work on yellow fever vaccine responses in identical twins.

The chain joins TRBV7-9 to TRBJ1-6; D remains unclear. The source is a woman aged 18-30 years in good health. Sequencing was done on a sample of PBMCs. CDR3 in DNA: TGTGCCAGCAGCCCCCGAAGCCCTGCGGATTCACCCCTCCACTTT. Translated: CASSPRSPADSPLHF.